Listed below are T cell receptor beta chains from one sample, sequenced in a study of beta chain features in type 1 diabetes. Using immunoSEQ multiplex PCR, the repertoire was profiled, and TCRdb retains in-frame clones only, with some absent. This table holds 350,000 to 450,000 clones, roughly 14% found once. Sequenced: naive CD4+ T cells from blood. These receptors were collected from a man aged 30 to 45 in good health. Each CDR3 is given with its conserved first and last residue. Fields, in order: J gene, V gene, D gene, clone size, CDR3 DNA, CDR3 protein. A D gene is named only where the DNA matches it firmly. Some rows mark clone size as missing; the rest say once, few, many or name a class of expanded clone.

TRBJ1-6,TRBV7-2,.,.,TGTGCCAGCAGCTTAGCGCTGAGGATACAGAGAGAGACACCCCTCCACTTT,CASSLALRIQRETPLHF
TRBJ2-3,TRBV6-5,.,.,TGTGCCAGCATCTCCCAGGGTCGGACAGATACGCAGTATTTT,CASISQGRTDTQYF
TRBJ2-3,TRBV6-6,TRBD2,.,TGTGCCAGCAGCAACATTCTAGCGGGGGACACAGATACGCAGTATTTT,CASSNILAGDTDTQYF
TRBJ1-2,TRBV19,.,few,TGTGCCAGTAGTATATCCCAGGGGCCCGCCGCCTTC,CASSISQGPAAF
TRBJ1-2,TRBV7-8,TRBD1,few,TGTGCCAGCAGCTTAGTGATCCGGACAGGGAGGCCGGCGGGGCACTATGGCTACACCTTC,CASSLVIRTGRPAGHYGYTF
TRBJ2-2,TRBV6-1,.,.,TGTGCCAGCAGGTTGGATCCCACGAACACCGGGGAGCTGTTTTTT,CASRLDPTNTGELFF
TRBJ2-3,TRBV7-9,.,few,TGTGCCAGCAGCTTTTGGGCAGAAAGCACAGATACGCAGTATTTT,CASSFWAESTDTQYF
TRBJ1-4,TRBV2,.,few,TGTGCCAGCAGTGCCGTGGGGAACGAAAAACTGTTTTTT,CASSAVGNEKLFF
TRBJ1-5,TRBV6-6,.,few,TGTGCCAGCAAAGTGCAGGGGATCAAGCCCCAGCATTTT,CASKVQGIKPQHF
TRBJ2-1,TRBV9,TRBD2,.,TGTGCCAGCACCGTAGGTCCTAGCGGGAGCAATGAGCAGTTCTTC,CASTVGPSGSNEQFF
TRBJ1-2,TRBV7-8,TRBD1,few,TGTGCCAGCAGCTCGCACAGGGGCCCCTATGGCTACACCTTC,CASSSHRGPYGYTF
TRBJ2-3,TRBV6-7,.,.,TGTGCCATCCTTACCCCGGGGGCAGCGGGGAGCACAGATACGCAGTATTTT,CAILTPGAAGSTDTQYF
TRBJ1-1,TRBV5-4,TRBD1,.,TGTGCCAGCAGCTTGGTAGGGACAGGGGGGACTGAAGCTTTCTTT,CASSLVGTGGTEAFF
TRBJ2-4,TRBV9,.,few,TGTGCCAGCAGCGACACGGAGAGGGGAGACATTCAGTACTTC,CASSDTERGDIQYF
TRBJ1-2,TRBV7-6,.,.,TGTGCCAGCAGCTTATCAGGGGTGGGCTACACCTTC,CASSLSGVGYTF
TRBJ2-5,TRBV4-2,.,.,TGTTCGGGACCCGGGGAGACCCAGTACTTC,CSGPGETQYF
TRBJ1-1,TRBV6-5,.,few,TGTGCCAGCAGTTACTCCCAGGCGATGAACACTGAAGCTTTCTTT,CASSYSQAMNTEAFF
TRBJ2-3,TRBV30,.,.,TGTGCCTGGCATGGCGGGGTGGGTGCAGATACGCAGTATTTT,CAWHGGVGADTQYF
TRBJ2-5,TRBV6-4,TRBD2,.,TGTGCCAGCAGTCAGGGAGGGGCCCAGTACTTC,CASSQGGAQYF
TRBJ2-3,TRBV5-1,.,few,TGCGCCAGCAGTCGACAGGGGAGGGATACAGATACGCAGTATTTT,CASSRQGRDTDTQYF
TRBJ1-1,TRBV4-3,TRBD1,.,TGCGCCAGCAGCCACCCGGACAGGGTGAGAGAAGCTTTCTTT,CASSHPDRVREAFF
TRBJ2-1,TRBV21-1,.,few,TGTGCCAGCAGCGGATACCGGGACAGGGTCTCCTACAATGAGCAGTTCTTC,CASSGYRDRVSYNEQFF
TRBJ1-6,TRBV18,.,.,TGTGCCAGCTCACCCTGGGAGGGGATTTCACCCCTCCACTTT,CASSPWEGISPLHF
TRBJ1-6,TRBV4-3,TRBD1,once,TGCGCCAGCAGCCAAGGTGGACAGGGACTTAATTCACCCCTCCACTTT,CASSQGGQGLNSPLHF
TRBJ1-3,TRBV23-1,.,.,TGCGCCAGCAGACCCGGGATAACCGCACCAGAAAACACCATATATTTT,CASRPGITAPENTIYF
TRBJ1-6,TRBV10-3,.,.,TGTGCCATCAGTCCTTTGGACAGAGACAATTCACCCCTCCACTTT,CAISPLDRDNSPLHF
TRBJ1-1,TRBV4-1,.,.,TGCGCCAGCAGCCACCGCCGAGACCAGAACTGGCTTTTGGGAGCGAACACTGAAGCTTTCTTT,CASSHRRDQNWLLGANTEAFF
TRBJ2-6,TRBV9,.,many,TGTGCCAGCAGCGTAGCTAGCTCTGGGGCCAACGTCCTGACTTTC,CASSVASSGANVLTF
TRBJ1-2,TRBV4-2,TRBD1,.,TGTGCCAGCAGCCGGGAAGACAGGGGGATGTACACTGGCTACACCTTC,CASSREDRGMYTGYTF
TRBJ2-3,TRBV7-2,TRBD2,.,TGTGCCAGCAGCCCAAGGACTAGAAACCCCGCGGATACGCAGTATTTT,CASSPRTRNPADTQYF
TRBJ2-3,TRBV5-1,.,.,TGCGCCAGCAGCACCGCCATGATGGGCACAGATACGCAGTATTTT,CASSTAMMGTDTQYF
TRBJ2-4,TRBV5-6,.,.,TGTGCCAGCAGTTCCGGGGGAAACATTCAGTACTTC,CASSSGGNIQYF
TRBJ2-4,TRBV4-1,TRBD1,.,TGCGCCAGCAGCCCATCGGTTCAGGGGGCCAGAAACATTCAGTACTTC,CASSPSVQGARNIQYF
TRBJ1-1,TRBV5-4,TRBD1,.,TGTGCCAGCAGGGAGGGACAGGTTAACACTGAAGCTTTCTTT,CASREGQVNTEAFF
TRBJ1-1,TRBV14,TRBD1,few,TGTGCCAGCAGTCAGGACAGGCACACTGAAGCTTTCTTT,CASSQDRHTEAFF
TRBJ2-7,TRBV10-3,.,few,TGTGCCATCAGGGGGTCCTACGAGCAGTACTTC,CAIRGSYEQYF
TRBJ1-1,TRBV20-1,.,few,TGCAGTGTTGGGAACACTGAAGCTTTCTTT,CSVGNTEAFF
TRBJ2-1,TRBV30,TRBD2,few,TGTGCCTGGACGCCGGGACTAGCCTACAATGAGCAGTTCTTC,CAWTPGLAYNEQFF
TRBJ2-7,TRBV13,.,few,TGTGCCAGCAGCTTAGGCAGCCTACCCTACTACGAGCAGTACTTC,CASSLGSLPYYEQYF
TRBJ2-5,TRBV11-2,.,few,TGTGCCAGCAGCTTGGGGGGGCGGGAGACCCAGTACTTC,CASSLGGRETQYF
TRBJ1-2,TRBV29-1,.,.,TGCAGCGTTGCGCCACCGACAGGAGGGGTCTATGGCTACACCTTC,CSVAPPTGGVYGYTF
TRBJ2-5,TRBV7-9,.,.,TGCGCCAGCAGCTTGGGGTACGAGACCCAGTACTTC,CASSLGYETQYF
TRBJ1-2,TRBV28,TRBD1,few,TGTGCCAGCAAAAGGGCAGGGGGCTGGGCTGGCTACACCTTC,CASKRAGGWAGYTF
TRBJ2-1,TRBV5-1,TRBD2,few,TGCGCCAGCAGCTTGGAGCGGGGGGCCTACAATGAGCAGTTCTTC,CASSLERGAYNEQFF
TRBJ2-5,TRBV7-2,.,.,TGTGCCAGCAGCACTCCAGAGACCCAGTACTTC,CASSTPETQYF
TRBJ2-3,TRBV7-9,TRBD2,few,TGTGCCAGCAGCGTTACTAGCGGAAGCACAGATACGCAGTATTTT,CASSVTSGSTDTQYF
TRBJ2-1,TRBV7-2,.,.,TGTGCCAGCAGCCTAGTAGCCCCGCGGGGTGAGCAGTTCTTC,CASSLVAPRGEQFF
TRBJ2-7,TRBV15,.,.,TGTGCCACAGGCGGGACACCCTACGAGCAGTACTTC,CATGGTPYEQYF
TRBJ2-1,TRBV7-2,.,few,TGTGCCAGCAGCAGGGACCGGGACTACAATGAGCAGTTCTTC,CASSRDRDYNEQFF
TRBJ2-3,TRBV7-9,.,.,TGTGCCAGCAGCTACCAAAGCACAGATACGCAGTATTTT,CASSYQSTDTQYF
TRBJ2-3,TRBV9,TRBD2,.,TGTGCCAGCAGCGTGACGACTAGCGGGAGTGTCGCAGATACGCAGTATTTT,CASSVTTSGSVADTQYF
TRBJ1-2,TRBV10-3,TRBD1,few,TGTGCCATCAGGCAGGGGGCCGAGGACTATGGCTACACCTTC,CAIRQGAEDYGYTF
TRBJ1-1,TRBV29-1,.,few,TGCAGCGTTTTCCACACTGAAGCTTTCTTT,CSVFHTEAFF